These 28 T cell receptor beta chains were sequenced from one sample in a study of blood T cell repertoires in COVID-19 (TCRdb year 2020). The protocol used for the library was the immunoSEQ multiplex PCR assay. TCRdb retrieved this table from immuneACCESS and kept in-frame rearrangements only. Not all clones are present; in checked studies, unresolved V genes account for under half, and no reason is known for the remainder. Recorded for this sample are about 270,000 clones; 88% of them occurred a single time. The top ten constitute about 3% of the sample. Material: PBMCs or T cells enriched from blood (not recorded which). The receptors stem from a woman between 45 and 60 years old who had recovered from COVID-19.

The chain is built from TRBV18 and TRBJ2-7; 8 bases fit TRBD1. The trim removed 3 bases at V and 2 bases at J, leaving 3 bases unmatched. The CDR3 is made up of 14 amino acids. Germline V gene sequence: CDR1 KGHSH, CDR2 LQKENI. The CDR3 loop reads CASSPTTGAYEQYF. The DNA of the CDR3 is TGTGCCAGCTCACCCACGACAGGGGCCTACGAGCAGTACTTC.

This clone was counted a single time. V and J are TRBV7-2 and TRBJ2-3; 10 bases align to TRBD2. The CDR3 extends over 16 amino acids. Germline V gene lookup returns CDR1 SGHTA and CDR2 FQGNSA. With V trimmed by 5 bases and J by 5 bases, 10 bases remained unmatched. CDR3 coding DNA: TGTGCCAGCAGCCTAGGGCTAGCGGGAGCCGTAGATACGCAGTATTTT. Its protein is CASSLGLAGAVDTQYF.

The gene calls are TRBV6-5 and TRBJ1-5; weak D call: TRBD1 (6 bases). This CDR3 region has 14 residues. Germline CDR1 is MNHEY and CDR2 is SVGAGI. The V gene lost 4 bases and the J gene lost 3 bases, with 10 bases spanning the gap. The CDR3 nucleotides are TGTGCCAGCAGTTTCACAGGGATCAATCAGCCCCAGCATTTT. Translation gives CASSFTGINQPQHF.

CDR3 bases: TGTGCCAGCAGTCCTAACAGGGTAGTCTATGGCTACACCTTC. Translating it yields CASSPNRVVYGYTF. This chain uses TRBV6-5 with TRBJ1-2; D perhaps matches TRBD1 (6 bases). The CDR3 is 14 amino acids. CDR1 and CDR2 (germline): MNHEY, SVGAGI. The V end lost 5 bases, the J end lost 4 bases, and 14 bases lay between the germline ends.

The chain couples TRBV5-1 to TRBJ2-3, with TRBD1 identical over 8 bases. V gave up 4 bases and J gave up 0 bases; unmatched junction bases: 7. The CDR3 runs to 16 residues. Germline CDR1 reads SGHRS; CDR2 reads YFSETQ. The CDR3 coding sequence is TGCGCCAGCAGCCAACAGGGGGACTTTAGCACAGATACGCAGTATTTT. Protein sequence: CASSQQGDFSTDTQYF. The variable domain in full, with the rest retrieved from reference TRBV5-1 and TRBJ2-3, is KAGVTQTPRYLIKTRGQQVTLSCSPISGHRSVSWYQQTPGQGLQFLFEYFSETQRNKGNFPGRFSGRQFSNSRSEMNVSTLELGDSALYLCASSQQGDFSTDTQYFGPGTRLTVL.

This sequence joins TRBV27 and TRBJ2-7; 11 positions agree with TRBD1. Germline V lookup: CDR1 MNHEY, CDR2 SMNVEV (reference sequence). This CDR3 has 15 residues. The ends lost 5 bases at V and 2 bases at J; junction bases unmatched: 5. CDR3 residues: CASSPWTGGPYEQYF. DNA of the CDR3: TGTGCCAGCAGTCCATGGACAGGGGGCCCCTACGAGCAGTACTTC.

The chain couples TRBV6-5 to TRBJ1-2; weak D call: TRBD1 (6 bases). The V gene's germline CDR1 is MNHEY and CDR2 SVGAGI. This CDR3 spans 12 amino acids. The V end was cut by 5 bases, the J end by 6 bases, with 10 bases between. The CDR3, as DNA: TGTGCCAGCAGTCAGACAGGCGATGGCTACACCTTC. Protein sequence: CASSQTGDGYTF.

The CDR3, as DNA: TGTGCCATCAGGCCCCAGACAGGGTCAAACTATGGCTACACCTTC. Translating it yields CAIRPQTGSNYGYTF. The rearrangement joins TRBV10-3 to TRBJ1-2; TRBD1 aligns across 7 bases. This CDR3 comprises 15 residues. V lost 6 bases, J lost 2 bases, and 9 bases stayed unmatched. Germline assignment: CDR1 ENHRY and CDR2 SYGVKD.

This chain joins TRBV3-1 (or the pseudogene TRBV3-2) and TRBJ1-5, with 8 bases lining up with TRBD1. J lost 4 bases, V lost 5 bases, and 7 bases had no gene match. Germline V gives CDR1 LGHDT, CDR2 YNNKEL (reference sequence). This CDR3 contains 15 residues. The DNA of the CDR3 is TGTGCCAGCAGCTTGGGACAGGTAAAGAATCAGCCCCAGCATTTT. Translating it yields CASSLGQVKNQPQHF.

The chain carries TRBV21-1 and TRBJ2-4; TRBD1 reflects the table's D call only, with no check against the DNA. TRBV21-1 is recorded as a pseudogene. The CDR3 sequence is 15 residues long. The CDR3 loop is CASEWGAKGKNIQYF. CDR3 sequence (DNA): TGTGCCAGCGAGTGGGGCGCTAAGGGGAAAAACATTCAGTACTTC.

The chain joins TRBV11-2 to TRBJ2-7; 7 bases agree with TRBD2. Per the germline V gene, CDR1 is SGHAT and CDR2 is FQNNGV. This CDR3 has 15 amino acids. With 5 bases clipped from V and 0 bases from J, the junction kept 7 bases outside the gene matches. The CDR3 loop is CASSPVSGHSYEQYF. The CDR3 nucleotides are TGTGCCAGCAGCCCCGTTAGCGGGCACTCCTACGAGCAGTACTTC. Variable domain in full (rest from reference TRBV11-2 and TRBJ2-7): EAGVAQSPRYKIIEKRQSVAFWCNPISGHATLYWYQQILGQGPKLLIQFQNNGVVDDSQLPKDRFSAERLKGVDSTLKIQPAKLEDSAVYLCASSPVSGHSYEQYFGPGTRLTVT.

This chain links TRBV28 with TRBJ2-7; weak D call: TRBD1 (6 bases). V was pared by 6 bases and J by 3 bases, with 12 bases between. CDR1 is MDHEN and CDR2 is SYDVKM in the germline V gene. CDR3 length: 13 amino acids. In nucleotides, the CDR3 is TGTGCCAGCAGAAGACAGGCGGACTACGAGCAGTACTTC. Its translation: CASRRQADYEQYF. The full variable domain, with the rest looked up from reference TRBV28 and TRBJ2-7, is DVKVTQSSRYLVKRTGEKVFLECVQDMDHENMFWYRQDPGLGLRLIYFSYDVKMKEKGDIPEGYSVSREKKERFSLILESASTNQTSMYLCASRRQADYEQYFGPGTRLTVT.

The gene calls are TRBV28 and TRBJ1-5; TRBD1 matches at 7 bases. The CDR3 sequence is 15 residues long. The V gene's germline CDR1 is MDHEN and CDR2 SYDVKM. V dropped 6 bases and J dropped 1; count of bases not matched to a gene: 6. The CDR3 sequence: CASRQQGMSNQPQHF. The DNA of the CDR3 is TGTGCCAGCAGGCAACAGGGGATGAGCAATCAGCCCCAGCATTTT.

The V gene is TRBV5-1, the J gene TRBJ2-3; 9 nucleotides align to TRBD1. Germline lookup yields CDR1 SGHRS and CDR2 YFSETQ. The trim removed 3 bases at V and 3 bases at J, leaving 5 bases unmatched. This CDR3 comprises 15 residues. The CDR3 DNA sequence: TGCGCCAGCAGCTGGGGACAGGGAGGGACAGATACGCAGTATTTT. It codes for CASSWGQGGTDTQYF.

The J gene is TRBJ2-7, the V gene TRBV5-4; 7 nucleotides agree with TRBD1. The CDR3 consists of 15 residues. Germline V gene lookup returns CDR1 SGHNT and CDR2 YYREEE (reference sequence). The V segment lost 1 base and the J segment 5 bases; nucleotides outside the gene matches: 9. In DNA form, the CDR3 reads TGTGCCAGCAGCTTGCCCCGACAGGGACCCCACGAGCAGTACTTC. This gives the protein CASSLPRQGPHEQYF.

The gene calls are TRBV4-1 and TRBJ2-7; 11 bases line up with TRBD2. The germline CDR1 and CDR2 sequences are MGHRA and YSYEKL. V was pared by 1 base and J by 2 bases, with 10 bases of the junction left unmatched. This CDR3 comprises 18 residues. The DNA of the CDR3 is TGCGCCAGCAGCCAAGTCGTAGTAGCGGGAGGGAATACCTACGAGCAGTACTTC. Protein product: CASSQVVVAGGNTYEQYF.

V usage is TRBV20-1 and J usage is TRBJ2-3, with a weak D call TRBD1 (5 bases). The V and J ends lost 5 bases and 13 bases respectively, with 13 bases between them. This CDR3 spans 10 amino acids. Germline-derived CDR1 and CDR2 are DFQATT and SNEGSKA (reference sequence). The CDR3 loop reads CSAADKGEYF. DNA of the CDR3: TGCAGTGCTGCAGACAAAGGGGAGTATTTT.

This chain connects TRBV20-1 to TRBJ1-2; no clear D gene. CDR1 DFQATT and CDR2 SNEGSKA come from the germline V gene (reference sequence). V dropped 6 bases and J dropped 4 bases, with 9 bases sitting between them. The CDR3 extends over 11 amino acids. This CDR3 is CSAPEFYGYTF. The CDR3 nucleotides read TGCAGTGCCCCCGAGTTCTATGGCTACACCTTC.

This clone has just one count. This chain connects TRBV27 to TRBJ1-6, with a tentative D call TRBD1 (6 bases). There are 17 residues in the CDR3. Germline V gene sequence: CDR1 MNHEY, CDR2 SMNVEV (reference sequence). Trimming shortened V by 8 bases and J by 9 bases, and 26 bases separated the two germline ends. The CDR3 region has the DNA TGTGCCAGCCAAACGTCCCGGGACACCAAAGTCAGTTCACCCCTCCACTTT. This gives the protein CASQTSRDTKVSSPLHF.

The CDR3 DNA follows: TGTGCCAGTAGTATAGCTAGCGGGAGACCCATAGACGATGAGCAGTTCTTC. It codes for CASSIASGRPIDDEQFF. The V and J genes are TRBV19 and TRBJ2-1; 10 nucleotides agree with TRBD2. The CDR3 extends over 17 amino acids. The trim removed 1 base at V and 8 bases at J, leaving 11 bases unmatched. CDR1 is LNHDA, CDR2 SQIVND, per germline (reference sequence). Together with reference TRBV19 and TRBJ2-1, the CDR3 gives the full variable domain: DGGITQSPKYLFRKEGQNVTLSCEQNLNHDAMYWYRQDPGQGLRLIYYSQIVNDFQKGDIAEGYSVSREKKESFPLTVTSAQKNPTAFYLCASSIASGRPIDDEQFFGPGTRLTVL.

This chain connects TRBV6-5 to TRBJ2-5; D remains unclear. The CDR3 length is 11 residues. Trimming removed 10 bases from V and 5 bases from J, with 11 bases in between. CDR1 is MNHEY, CDR2 SVGAGI, per germline. The CDR3 DNA reads as TGTGCCACTCCCGCCAGGGAGACCCAGTACTTC. It translates to CATPARETQYF.

This clone appeared a few times. The rearrangement joins TRBV19 to TRBJ1-2, with D unclear. CDR1 is LNHDA, CDR2 SQIVND, per germline (reference sequence). The V end was cut by 7 bases, the J end by 0 bases, with 12 bases between. The CDR3 runs 14 residues. CDR3 sequence reads: CASTSTIANYGYTF. The CDR3 DNA follows: TGTGCCAGTACGAGCACTATAGCTAACTATGGCTACACCTTC.

The chain joins TRBV7-9 to TRBJ2-1; 14 bases are shared with TRBD2. The CDR3 runs 16 residues. The germline CDR1 and CDR2 sequences are SEHNR and FQNEAQ (reference sequence). The V segment lost 4 bases and the J segment 14 bases; nucleotides outside the gene matches: 13. The DNA for the CDR3 is TGTGCCAGCAGCTCGAAACCGGGACTAGCGGGAGTTATTGAGTTCTTC. It encodes CASSSKPGLAGVIEFF.

The chain carries TRBV7-3 and TRBJ2-5, with TRBD2 matching 10 bases. J lost 4 bases, V lost 5 bases, and 4 bases had no gene match. CDR3 length equals 14 residues. CDR1 is SGHTA, CDR2 FQGTGA, per germline. The CDR3 DNA reads as TGTGCCAGCAGCGCTAGCGGGAGAGCAGAGACCCAGTACTTC. This codes for CASSASGRAETQYF.

The J gene is TRBJ2-1, the V gene TRBV7-3; TRBD2 agrees at 10 bases. Germline CDR1 and CDR2: SGHTA and FQGTGA. V lost 3 bases and J lost 5; bases outside the gene matches: 7. CDR3 length equals 16 residues. This CDR3 is CASSLRGLAPNNEQFF. In nucleotides, the CDR3 is TGTGCCAGCAGCTTGCGGGGACTAGCGCCTAACAATGAGCAGTTCTTC.

The rearrangement links TRBV5-6 to TRBJ1-2; maybe TRBD1 (6 bases). Germline V CDR1 and CDR2: SGHDT, YYEEEE. The germline V and J ends were trimmed by 4 bases and 2 bases, with 15 bases remaining between them. This CDR3 is built from 15 residues. The CDR3 protein is CASSRPDRINYGYTF. CDR3 coding DNA: TGTGCCAGCAGCCGCCCAGACAGGATAAACTATGGCTACACCTTC.

This clone appeared a single time. V and J are TRBV4-1 and TRBJ1-1; a weak D match, TRBD1 (6 bases). The germline V gene has CDR1 MGHRA and CDR2 YSYEKL. The germline V and J ends were trimmed by 5 bases and 4 bases, with 14 bases remaining between them. This CDR3 contains 14 residues. CDR3: CASSDQGRRTEAFF. CDR3 coding DNA: TGCGCCAGCAGCGATCAGGGGCGTCGCACTGAAGCTTTCTTT.

The rearrangement joins TRBV28 to TRBJ2-2, with TRBD2 matching 11 bases. The CDR3 runs 17 residues. The ends lost 3 bases at V and 6 bases at J; junction bases unmatched: 9. Germline V gives CDR1 MDHEN, CDR2 SYDVKM. The CDR3 loop is CASSLPSGRLRAGELFF. CDR3 in DNA: TGTGCCAGCAGTTTGCCTAGCGGGAGGTTAAGGGCCGGGGAGCTGTTTTTT.